This T cell receptor (beta chain) was sequenced during a study of neurological immune-mediated disorders. Notes on the study in general: Private repertoires in all groups were suggested, as expanded clones shared no CDR3 amino acid sequences across subjects.

This clonotype has ten or more counts. Its antigen is as yet unknown. Germline lookup yields CDR1 SGHRS and CDR2 YFSETQ. There are 15 residues in the CDR3. The V segment lost 6 bases and the J segment 2 bases; nucleotides outside the gene matches: 7. From the 5' RACE reads, TCRdb called clonotypes with MiXCR, one entry per CDR3 protein. The sample has around 37,000 distinct CDR3 sequences, 3% to 3.5% seen once. Time point given: longitudinal time-point 1 (baseline). Sequences were obtained from PBMCs. The receptor was derived from a woman aged 55-69 years with multiple sclerosis. The rearrangement links TRBV5-1 to TRBJ2-3; 9 positions agree with TRBD2. Here the CDR3 reads CASKVERGATDTQYF. CDR3 DNA sequence: TGCGCCAGCAAAGTGGAGCGGGGGGCCACAGATACGCAGTATTTT.